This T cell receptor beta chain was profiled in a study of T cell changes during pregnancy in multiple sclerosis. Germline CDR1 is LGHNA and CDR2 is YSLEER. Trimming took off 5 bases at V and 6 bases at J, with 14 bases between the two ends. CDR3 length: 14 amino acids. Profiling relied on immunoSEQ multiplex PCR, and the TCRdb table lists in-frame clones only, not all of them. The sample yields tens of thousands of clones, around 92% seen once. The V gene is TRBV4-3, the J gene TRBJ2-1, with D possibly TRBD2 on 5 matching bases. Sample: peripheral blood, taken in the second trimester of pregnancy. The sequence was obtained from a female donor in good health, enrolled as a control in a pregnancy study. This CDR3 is CASSRTGSTNEQFF. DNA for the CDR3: TGCGCCAGCAGCAGGACTGGGTCGACCAATGAGCAGTTCTTC.